This T cell receptor (beta chain) appears in the sequencing data of a study of cytomegalovirus exposure and HLA in healthy donors. Study results and limitations: Some V segments, including TRBV6-2 and TRBV6-3, were excluded as indistinguishable. Among the sequence variants, a highly shared cluster was likely an artifact of sequencing.

With respect to this clone: Its specificity is not known.

In the PCR, 60 Vbeta and 13 Jbeta primers were used. As originally analysed: It was a later analysis that counted 83 million or so unique TCR beta chains, of which 9 million to 13 million were shared. Assay: immunoSEQ multiplex PCR; the TCRdb copy retains only in-frame clones and omits some. That table furnishes V, J and clone size, whereas the DNA furnished D and trimming. The data contain 100,000 or so clones, around three quarters of them singletons. In germline, CDR1 is PRHDT, CDR2 FYEKMQ (reference sequence). V gave up 3 bases and J gave up 3 bases; unmatched junction bases: 0. The CDR3 runs to 13 residues.

The sequencing input was PBMCs. V and J are TRBV13 and TRBJ1-1, with 8 bases aligning to TRBD1. The receptor was derived from a female donor in good health and CMV-seropositive. The CDR3 coding sequence is TGTGCCAGCAGCTTGGACAGGGACACTGAAGCTTTCTTT. Translating gives CASSLDRDTEAFF.